Below are 21 T cell receptor beta chains sequenced from a single sample in a study of CD8 T cells in ankylosing spondylitis. From the 5' RACE reads, TCRdb called clonotypes with MiXCR, one entry per CDR3 protein. The sample yields around 180,000 distinct CDR3 sequences, about 20% seen once. Material for sequencing was blood, either unsorted or a sorted T cell fraction (not recorded which). The receptor set was obtained from a male donor aged 10-29 years with ankylosing spondylitis or in good health (not recorded which).

In its sample, this clonotype was seen many times. The chain employs TRBV20-1 and TRBJ2-1; D possibly matches TRBD1 or TRBD2 (5 bases each). Trimming removed 7 bases at V and 6 bases at J, with 19 bases between. The CDR3 length is 14 residues. The germline gives CDR1 DFQATT, CDR2 SNEGSKA (reference sequence). CDR3 sequence reads: CSVYGDARRNEQFF. The CDR3 nucleotides are TGCAGTGTTTACGGGGACGCTCGCCGCAATGAGCAGTTCTTC.

This clonotype has ten or more counts. The rearrangement links TRBV4-2 to TRBJ1-1; D perhaps matches TRBD1 (6 bases). CDR3 size: 14 residues. Germline assignment: CDR1 LGHNA and CDR2 YNFKEQ. Trimming left V 0 bases short and J 6 bases short, with 11 bases between. The CDR3 sequence: CASSQDRGGPEAFF. In DNA form, the CDR3 reads TGTGCCAGCAGCCAAGATAGAGGGGGACCTGAAGCTTTCTTT.

The table lists this clonotype with many counts. V gene TRBV12-3 or TRBV12-4 combines with J gene TRBJ1-4; a possible D gene is TRBD1 (6 bases). V was trimmed by 10 bases and J by 8 bases, leaving 17 bases between them. The CDR3 has 13 residues. The CDR3 DNA sequence: TGTGCCACCCAGGACAGTTCGAACGAAAAACTGTTTTTT. It translates to CATQDSSNEKLFF.

The J gene is TRBJ2-5, the V gene TRBV29-1; D not certain. Deletions cut 7 bases from V and 1 base from J, with 13 bases between. Germline CDR1 is SQVTM and CDR2 is ANQGSEA. The CDR3 spans 13 residues. The CDR3, as DNA: TGCAGCGCCCCTGGACGGCTCCAAGAGACCCAGTACTTC. Translated, it gives CSAPGRLQETQYF.

This clonotype has a count of ten or more. This chain uses TRBV7-9 with TRBJ2-2; no firm D call. V was pared by 8 bases and J by 7 bases, with 8 bases between. Germline CDR1 reads SEHNR; CDR2 reads FQNEAQ (reference sequence). CDR3 size: 11 residues. CDR3 region: CASSEDGELFF. Here the CDR3 DNA reads TGTGCCAGCTCCGAGGACGGGGAGCTGTTTTTT.

This clonotype was picked up many times. V gene TRBV12-3 or TRBV12-4 combines with J gene TRBJ2-1; 11 bases are a match to TRBD2. The V and J ends lost 3 bases and 10 bases, in that order; junction bases with no gene match: 2. The CDR3 sequence is 13 residues long. CDR3 in amino acids: CASSLGTSGEQFF. CDR3 bases: TGTGCCAGCAGTTTGGGGACTAGCGGCGAGCAGTTCTTC.

Many counts were recorded for this clonotype. The chain employs TRBV11-2 and TRBJ2-1, with 10 bases matching TRBD1. The ends lost 4 bases at V and 4 bases at J; junction bases unmatched: 7. This CDR3 has 16 amino acids. CDR1 SGHAT and CDR2 FQNNGV come from the germline V gene. The CDR3 sequence: CASSYRDRGGYNEQFF. For the CDR3, the DNA is TGTGCCAGCAGCTATAGGGACAGGGGAGGGTACAATGAGCAGTTCTTC.

The chain carries TRBV7-8 and TRBJ1-5; D possibly corresponds to TRBD1 (6 bases). The V gene lost 2 bases and the J gene lost 6 bases, with 8 bases spanning the gap. CDR3 length: 13 amino acids. The germline gives CDR1 SGHVS, CDR2 FQNEAQ. The DNA of the CDR3 is TGTGCCAGCAGCTTAAAGGGGGGTCAGCCCCAGCATTTT. It is translated as CASSLKGGQPQHF.

The rearrangement joins TRBV20-1 to TRBJ2-7; weak D call: TRBD2 (5 bases). The germline V gene encodes CDR1 DFQATT and CDR2 SNEGSKA (reference sequence). This CDR3 region has 11 residues. Trimming left V 3 bases short and J 7 bases short, with 10 bases between. The CDR3: CSARGSGEQYF. The DNA of the CDR3 is TGCAGTGCTAGGGGGAGTGGGGAGCAGTACTTC.

In this sample, this clonotype turned up many times. The CDR3 here is CASSAEDREETQYF. CDR3 nucleotide sequence: TGTGCCAGCAGCGCCGAGGACAGGGAAGAGACCCAGTACTTC. This chain uses TRBV7-8 with TRBJ2-5; 8 bases align to TRBD1. The CDR3 sequence is 14 residues long. Germline assignment: CDR1 SGHVS and CDR2 FQNEAQ. J lost 3 bases, V lost 5 bases, and 5 bases had no gene match.

Only a few counts were recorded for this clonotype. The gene calls are TRBV7-6 and TRBJ2-7, with 14 bases identical to TRBD2. Trimming at V came to 5 bases and at J to 5 bases, leaving 11 bases not matched to a gene. The CDR3 contains 17 residues. Per the germline V gene, CDR1 is SGHVS and CDR2 is FNYEAQ. The CDR3 DNA is TGTGCCAGCAGCCTACAACCGACTAGCGGGAGGGCCCACGAGCAGTACTTC. Translated: CASSLQPTSGRAHEQYF.

This clonotype was seen repeatedly, ten times or more. The gene calls are TRBV15 and TRBJ2-7, with unresolved D. The CDR3 is 14 amino acids. V shed 0 bases and J shed 2 bases, with 8 bases lying between them. Per the germline V gene, CDR1 is LNHNV and CDR2 is YYDKDF (reference sequence). The CDR3 sequence is CATSRDLPAYEQYV. The DNA for the CDR3 is TGTGCCACCAGCAGAGATCTGCCAGCCTACGAGCAGTACGTC.

This clonotype came up many times. In DNA form, the CDR3 reads TGCGCCAGCAGCCAAGGTCCCGGGAGCTCCTACAATGAGCAGTTCTTC. This gives the protein CASSQGPGSSYNEQFF. The gene calls are TRBV4-3 and TRBJ2-1, with a possible D match to TRBD2 (6 bases). Trimming removed 1 base from V and 0 bases from J, with 10 bases in between. The CDR3 sequence is 16 residues long. CDR1 and CDR2 from the germline V gene are LGHNA and YSLEER.

This clonotype has at least ten counts. The V and J genes are TRBV25-1 and TRBJ2-1; 7 positions agree with TRBD1. The CDR3 contains 15 residues. Germline assignment: CDR1 MGHDK and CDR2 SYGVNS. V shed 1 base and J 8 bases; nucleotides not matched to a gene: 8. The CDR3 here is CASSESPDRVDEQFF. In DNA, the CDR3 is TGTGCCAGCAGTGAATCCCCAGACAGGGTGGATGAGCAGTTCTTC.

This chain uses TRBV9 with TRBJ1-2; D is unclear. CDR3 length: 10 amino acids. The germline V gene has CDR1 SGDLS and CDR2 YYNGEE. Deletions cut 3 bases from V and 5 bases from J, with 2 bases between. CDR3 in DNA: TGTGCCAGCAGCGGGTATGGCTACACCTTC. It translates to CASSGYGYTF.

The chain carries TRBV4-1 and TRBJ2-1; D not resolved. Deletions cut 0 bases from V and 6 bases from J, with 6 bases between. The V gene's germline CDR1 is MGHRA and CDR2 YSYEKL. The length of the CDR3 is 13 residues. The DNA for the CDR3 is TGCGCCAGCAGCCAAGAGCCGAGCAATGAGCAGTTCTTC. Translated: CASSQEPSNEQFF.

This clonotype has just a few counts. V and J are TRBV29-1 and TRBJ2-7; D possibly corresponds to TRBD2 (6 bases). V lost 5 bases and J lost 1, with 12 bases in between. There are 13 residues in the CDR3. Germline values: CDR1 SQVTM, CDR2 ANQGSEA. The CDR3: CSVSSGRSYEQYF. In DNA, the CDR3 is TGCAGCGTTAGTTCCGGGAGATCCTACGAGCAGTACTTC.

This clonotype was recorded at least ten times. V gene TRBV12-3 or TRBV12-4 combines with J gene TRBJ1-1, with 11 bases that match TRBD1. V was pared by 6 bases and J by 0 bases, with 6 bases of the junction left unmatched. This CDR3 region has 16 residues. The CDR3 loop is CASSSGTGGMNTEAFF. As DNA, the CDR3 is TGTGCCAGCAGCTCCGGGACAGGGGGGATGAACACTGAAGCTTTCTTT.

This clonotype was counted many times. The chain couples TRBV18 to TRBJ2-2; D is tentatively TRBD1 or TRBD2 (6 bases each). CDR3 length equals 18 residues. Germline lookup yields CDR1 KGHSH and CDR2 LQKENI. The germline V and J ends were trimmed by 2 bases and 2 bases, with 18 bases remaining between them. CDR3 bases: TGTGCCAGCTCACCATTCGCCGGGGGCCGTGGTAACACCGGGGAGCTGTTTTTT. Its protein is CASSPFAGGRGNTGELFF. Full variable domain (rest looked up from reference TRBV18 and TRBJ2-2): NAGVMQNPRHLVRRRGQEARLRCSPMKGHSHVYWYRQLPEEGLKFMVYLQKENIIDESGMPKERFSAEFPKEGPSILRIQQVVRGDSAAYFCASSPFAGGRGNTGELFFGEGSRLTVL.

This clonotype was detected ten times or more. The chain has TRBV7-2 and TRBJ2-5; the D call may be TRBD1 or TRBD2 (5 bases each). The V gene lost 5 bases and the J gene lost 5 bases, with 24 bases spanning the gap. Germline values: CDR1 SGHTA, CDR2 FQGNSA. The CDR3 runs to 17 residues. CDR3 residues: CASSLTGALTPGETQYF. In DNA, the CDR3 is TGTGCCAGCAGCCTAACCGGGGCGCTAACCCCTGGCGAGACCCAGTACTTC. Full variable domain (outside the CDR3, taken from reference TRBV7-2 and TRBJ2-5): GAGVSQSPSNKVTEKGKDVELRCDPISGHTALYWYRQSLGQGLEFLIYFQGNSAPDKSGLPSDRFSAERTGGSVSTLTIQRTQQEDSAVYLCASSLTGALTPGETQYFGPGTRLLVL.

This clonotype was seen many times. The rearrangement joins TRBV24-1 to TRBJ2-1; a possible D gene is TRBD1 (5 bases). Trimming stripped 9 bases from V and 9 bases from J, with 17 bases between. The V gene's germline CDR1 is KGHDR and CDR2 SFDVKD. There are 13 residues in the CDR3. In DNA form, the CDR3 reads TGTGCCACCGGATCCGCAGGGCGAGGTGAGCAGTTCTTC. Amino acids: CATGSAGRGEQFF.